This T cell receptor (beta chain) derives from a study of blood T cell repertoires in COVID-19. Across the whole study: The United States, Italy and Spain provided the acute and convalescent COVID-19 samples. PBMCs, B-cell-depleted T cells, or T cells provided the cDNA or gDNA that made up the material.

This clone showed up just once. Per the original methods: Amplification with reference gene primers provided the estimates of nucleated cell counts. Generated by immunoSEQ multiplex PCR, the TCRdb table keeps only in-frame clones and is missing some. V and J calls and clone size are copied from that table; D and trimming were computed from the DNA. The sample gives 110,000 or so clones, around 76% of which show up once; just under 20% is in the top ten. Germline V CDR1 and CDR2: GTSNPN, SVGIG (reference sequence). V lost 0 bases, J lost 2 bases, and 11 bases lay in between. The CDR3 is 14 amino acids.

The sequencing input was peripheral blood. The chain employs TRBV30 and TRBJ2-7, with D possibly matching TRBD1 (5 bases). The TCR comes from a woman aged 70-85 years with acute or convalescent COVID-19. CDR3 region: CAWSVAGPTYEQYF. The CDR3, as DNA: TGTGCCTGGAGTGTAGCAGGGCCGACCTACGAGCAGTACTTC.